This is a list of T cell receptor beta chains from one sample in a study of T-cell reconstitution after alpha-beta-depleted transplantation in children. TCRdb re-called the PCR reads through MiXCR, storing one row per CDR3 protein. The sample holds about 310,000 distinct CDR3 sequences; more than 20% are singletons and the top ten take approximately 11%. Sample: PBMCs, mostly from graft donor cells, taken 180 days after TCRalphabeta/CD19-depleted stem cell transplant. Receptors originate from a male patient aged 10-17 years who had a stem cell transplant for acute lymphoblastic leukemia, so the T cells may come from the graft donor. Both conserved end residues are part of each CDR3. A D gene is named only where the DNA matches it firmly. Clone size appears in some rows only: once, few, many, or a class for an expanded clone.

D: -; J: TRBJ2-1; size: few; V: TRBV3-1; DNA: TGTGCCAGCAGCCAAGACGTCGGCGGGACGGGGCATGAGCAGTTCTTC; CDR3: CASSQDVGGTGHEQFF
D: -; J: TRBJ2-5; size: few; V: TRBV5-1; DNA: TGCGCCAGCAGCTTGGGACGGCTGGAGACCCAGTACTTC; CDR3: CASSLGRLETQYF
D: -; J: TRBJ2-7; size: many; V: TRBV5-1; DNA: TGCGCCAGCAGCCCGGGGGACTACGAGCAGTACTTC; CDR3: CASSPGDYEQYF
D: -; J: TRBJ2-4; size: many; V: TRBV27; DNA: TGTGCCAGCAGTCCCCACGGCCTAGCCAAAAACATTCAGTACTTC; CDR3: CASSPHGLAKNIQYF
D: TRBD1; J: TRBJ2-6; size: many; V: TRBV5-1; DNA: TGCGCCAGCGCCGGGACAGGGGTCTCTGGGGCCAACGTCCTGACTTTC; CDR3: CASAGTGVSGANVLTF
D: TRBD1; J: TRBJ2-4; size: many; V: TRBV5-1; DNA: TGCGCCAGCAGCTTGGCCCTGACAGGGGAGGCCAAAAACATTCAGTACTTC; CDR3: CASSLALTGEAKNIQYF
D: -; J: TRBJ2-6; size: -; V: TRBV25-1; DNA: TGTGCCAGCAGTGGCCCTGTCGGGGTCTCTGGGGCCAACGTCCTGACTTTC; CDR3: CASSGPVGVSGANVLTF
D: TRBD1; J: TRBJ1-1; size: many; V: TRBV12-3/TRBV12-4; DNA: TGTGCCAGCAGTCCTACAGGGGGCGAAGCTTTCTTT; CDR3: CASSPTGGEAFF
D: -; J: TRBJ2-1; size: -; V: TRBV19; DNA: TGTGCCAGTAGTTCCGGGACGTCGATGGGCAATGAGCAGTTCTTC; CDR3: CASSSGTSMGNEQFF
D: TRBD2; J: TRBJ2-1; size: -; V: TRBV5-1; DNA: TGCGCCAGCAGCTTATTAGCGGGAGAGTCTGGTAATGAGCAGTTCTTC; CDR3: CASSLLAGESGNEQFF
D: -; J: TRBJ2-3; size: -; V: TRBV27; DNA: TGTGCCAGCAGTTTCTTCGGGGGAGCCACAGATACGCAGTATTTT; CDR3: CASSFFGGATDTQYF
D: -; J: TRBJ2-7; size: few; V: TRBV4-2; DNA: TGTGCCAGCAGCCAAGGGACCGGCTACTACGAGCAGTACTTC; CDR3: CASSQGTGYYEQYF
D: -; J: TRBJ2-7; size: -; V: TRBV18; DNA: TGTGCCAGCTCACCGGAACTAACCTACGAGCAGTACTTC; CDR3: CASSPELTYEQYF